The rows below give T cell receptor beta chains drawn from one sample of a study of OX40 agonist ivuxolimab in advanced cancers. Repertoires were generated with immunoSEQ multiplex PCR, while TCRdb's copy carries only in-frame clones and drops some. The sample contains 35,000 to 45,000 clones, 85% to 90% of which appear only once. This material consisted of CD4+ or CD8+ T cells sorted from blood, taken in a trial of the OX40 agonist ivuxolimab. These receptors came from an adult with an advanced solid tumor such as melanoma, head and neck, liver or kidney cancer. The CDR3 runs from the conserved cysteine through the conserved F or W. A D gene is named only where the DNA matches it firmly. Expanded clones are given a class, and other clones once, few, many or no size at all.

D gene	V gene	clone size	J gene	CDR3 protein	CDR3 DNA
.	TRBV9	.	TRBJ1-1	CASSVGGRTEAFF	TGTGCCAGCAGCGTAGGGGGGCGGACTGAAGCTTTCTTT
.	TRBV6-5	.	TRBJ1-2	CASSYSRGDSYTF	TGTGCCAGCAGTTACTCGAGAGGGGATAGCTACACCTTC
.	TRBV28	once	TRBJ2-1	CASSFPTTGSGDEQFF	TGTGCCAGCAGTTTCCCGACGACAGGATCGGGAGATGAGCAGTTCTTC
TRBD1	TRBV10-3	.	TRBJ2-3	CAIRGQMGTDTQYF	TGTGCCATCAGGGGACAGATGGGCACAGATACGCAGTATTTT
.	TRBV7-9	.	TRBJ1-6	CASSLAWDLNSPLHF	TGTGCCAGCAGCTTAGCGTGGGACCTTAATTCACCCCTCCACTTT
.	TRBV28	.	TRBJ1-5	CASSLRGTSQNQPQHF	TGTGCCAGCAGTTTACGTGGGACTTCCCAAAATCAGCCCCAGCATTTT
.	TRBV18	once	TRBJ2-1	CASSPLVGNEQFF	TGTGCCAGCTCTCCCCTGGTAGGGAATGAGCAGTTCTTC
.	TRBV6-6	.	TRBJ1-2	CASRRQNLGAGYTF	TGTGCCAGCAGAAGACAGAACCTCGGGGCTGGCTACACCTTC
.	TRBV10-1	.	TRBJ1-1	CASSLGQNTEAFF	TGCGCCAGCAGCCTGGGACAGAACACTGAAGCTTTCTTT
.	TRBV27	.	TRBJ2-5	CASSPAPGEVLQETQYF	TGTGCCAGCAGTCCAGCCCCCGGCGAAGTACTACAAGAGACCCAGTACTTC
TRBD1	TRBV15	.	TRBJ1-2	CATSSTPRDRDRDDYGYTF	TGTGCCACCAGCAGCACCCCGAGAGACCGGGACAGGGACGACTATGGCTACACCTTC
.	TRBV6-5	.	TRBJ1-5	CASRRPGHSNQPQHF	TGTGCCAGCAGACGCCCGGGACACAGCAATCAGCCCCAGCATTTT
.	TRBV4-3	.	TRBJ1-3	CASSQDSGFSGNTIYF	TGCGCCAGCAGCCAAGATTCGGGGTTCTCTGGAAACACCATATATTTT
TRBD1	TRBV6-1	.	TRBJ2-7	CASSQTGDVNEQYF	TGTGCCAGCAGCCAAACAGGGGACGTCAACGAGCAGTACTTC
TRBD1	TRBV14	.	TRBJ1-2	CASSQRDRPNYGYTF	TGTGCCAGCAGCCAAAGGGACAGGCCGAACTATGGCTACACCTTC
.	TRBV15	.	TRBJ2-1	CATRWGAGYNEQFF	TGTGCCACCAGGTGGGGGGCGGGGTACAATGAGCAGTTCTTC
.	TRBV28	.	TRBJ2-1	CASSIAPGEQFF	TGTGCCAGCAGTATCGCACCGGGTGAGCAGTTCTTC
.	TRBV11-2	.	TRBJ2-4	CASSLDFAGFVIQYF	TGTGCCAGCAGCTTAGATTTTGCAGGGTTTGTCATTCAGTACTTC
TRBD2	TRBV6-4	.	TRBJ2-1	CASSVLAGASYNEQFF	TGTGCCAGCAGTGTGCTAGCGGGGGCCTCCTACAATGAGCAGTTCTTC
TRBD1	TRBV6-5	.	TRBJ2-1	CASSWTGFDEQFF	TGTGCCAGCAGTTGGACAGGGTTCGATGAGCAGTTCTTC
TRBD2	TRBV7-9	.	TRBJ2-5	CASSLPRGEQETQYF	TGTGCCAGCAGCTTACCGCGGGGGGAGCAAGAGACCCAGTACTTC
.	TRBV4-1	.	TRBJ1-2	CASSQGIVYGYTF	TGCGCCAGCAGCCAAGGGATCGTCTATGGCTACACCTTC
.	TRBV5-4	few	TRBJ1-6	CAITSSYNSPLHF	TGTGCCATCACGAGCTCCTATAATTCACCCCTCCACTTT
.	TRBV4-1	.	TRBJ2-1	CASSQAAGGSYNEQFF	TGCGCCAGCAGCCAAGCCGCCGGCGGCTCCTACAATGAGCAGTTCTTC
.	TRBV19	few	TRBJ1-1	CASSGSGAEAFF	TGTGCCAGTAGTGGCAGTGGCGCTGAAGCTTTCTTT
.	TRBV5-1	.	TRBJ2-3	CASSPTGATTDTQYF	TGCGCCAGCAGCCCGACAGGAGCGACCACAGATACGCAGTATTTT
.	TRBV6-5	.	TRBJ2-2	CASTLTGPYTGELFF	TGTGCCAGCACTCTGACAGGTCCCTACACCGGGGAGCTGTTTTTT
TRBD2	TRBV19	.	TRBJ2-1	CASRPPGGLYNEQFF	TGTGCCAGTCGACCACCGGGAGGCCTTTACAATGAGCAGTTCTTC
TRBD2	TRBV9	.	TRBJ2-2	CASSGRLAGDTGELFF	TGTGCCAGCAGCGGACGACTAGCGGGGGACACCGGGGAGCTGTTTTTT
.	TRBV7-6	.	TRBJ2-2	CASSQRTGELFF	TGTGCCAGCAGCCAGAGGACCGGGGAGCTGTTTTTT
.	TRBV9	.	TRBJ1-1	CASSSGQSGAEAFF	TGTGCCAGCAGCTCCGGACAGTCTGGGGCTGAAGCTTTCTTT
TRBD2	TRBV14	.	TRBJ2-5	CASSYRLAGEETQYF	TGTGCCAGCAGCTACCGACTAGCGGGGGAAGAGACCCAGTACTTC
.	TRBV27	.	TRBJ1-6	CASSPRAFSYNSPLHF	TGTGCCAGCAGTCCCCGGGCTTTCTCCTATAATTCACCCCTCCACTTT
.	TRBV28	.	TRBJ1-1	CASSPRVVGNTEAFF	TGTGCCAGCAGTCCCCGCGTGGTGGGGAACACTGAAGCTTTCTTT
.	TRBV6-5	.	TRBJ2-7	CASSFRDEQYF	TGTGCCAGCAGTTTCCGGGACGAGCAGTACTTC
.	TRBV15	.	TRBJ2-3	CATSRVGLTSTDTQYF	TGTGCCACCAGCAGAGTAGGACTAACTAGCACAGATACGCAGTATTTT
.	TRBV28	.	TRBJ1-1	CASNIVGTEAFF	TGTGCCAGCAATATTGTGGGCACTGAAGCTTTCTTT
.	TRBV7-2	.	TRBJ1-5	CASSLAQTRLSNQPQHF	TGTGCCAGCAGCTTAGCCCAAACAAGACTTAGCAATCAGCCCCAGCATTTT
.	TRBV6-6	.	TRBJ2-1	CASSFAPYNEQFF	TGTGCCAGCAGTTTCGCCCCCTACAATGAGCAGTTCTTC
TRBD1	TRBV25-1	.	TRBJ2-2	CASSRTGFANTGELFF	TGTGCCAGCTCTCGGACAGGGTTCGCGAACACCGGGGAGCTGTTTTTT
TRBD1	TRBV29-1	.	TRBJ2-7	CSAVQGMYEQYF	TGCAGCGCCGTACAGGGGATGTACGAGCAGTACTTC
TRBD1	TRBV9	.	TRBJ2-3	CASSAWDRAADTQYF	TGTGCCAGCAGCGCCTGGGACAGGGCAGCAGATACGCAGTATTTT
TRBD2	TRBV6-4	.	TRBJ2-5	CASSNQPGGQETQYF	TGTGCCAGCAGTAACCAGCCGGGGGGTCAAGAGACCCAGTACTTC
TRBD1	TRBV4-1	.	TRBJ1-1	CASSQETGINTEAFF	TGCGCCAGCAGCCAAGAGACAGGGATTAACACTGAAGCTTTCTTT
.	TRBV27	.	TRBJ1-5	CASSLGAHQPQHF	TGTGCCAGCAGTTTAGGGGCCCACCAGCCCCAGCATTTT
.	TRBV30	few	TRBJ1-1	CAWRTNYRDTEAFF	TGTGCCTGGAGAACCAACTACAGGGACACTGAAGCTTTCTTT
.	TRBV19	.	TRBJ1-5	CASSIWRASNQPQHF	TGTGCCAGTAGTATTTGGCGGGCTAGCAATCAGCCCCAGCATTTT